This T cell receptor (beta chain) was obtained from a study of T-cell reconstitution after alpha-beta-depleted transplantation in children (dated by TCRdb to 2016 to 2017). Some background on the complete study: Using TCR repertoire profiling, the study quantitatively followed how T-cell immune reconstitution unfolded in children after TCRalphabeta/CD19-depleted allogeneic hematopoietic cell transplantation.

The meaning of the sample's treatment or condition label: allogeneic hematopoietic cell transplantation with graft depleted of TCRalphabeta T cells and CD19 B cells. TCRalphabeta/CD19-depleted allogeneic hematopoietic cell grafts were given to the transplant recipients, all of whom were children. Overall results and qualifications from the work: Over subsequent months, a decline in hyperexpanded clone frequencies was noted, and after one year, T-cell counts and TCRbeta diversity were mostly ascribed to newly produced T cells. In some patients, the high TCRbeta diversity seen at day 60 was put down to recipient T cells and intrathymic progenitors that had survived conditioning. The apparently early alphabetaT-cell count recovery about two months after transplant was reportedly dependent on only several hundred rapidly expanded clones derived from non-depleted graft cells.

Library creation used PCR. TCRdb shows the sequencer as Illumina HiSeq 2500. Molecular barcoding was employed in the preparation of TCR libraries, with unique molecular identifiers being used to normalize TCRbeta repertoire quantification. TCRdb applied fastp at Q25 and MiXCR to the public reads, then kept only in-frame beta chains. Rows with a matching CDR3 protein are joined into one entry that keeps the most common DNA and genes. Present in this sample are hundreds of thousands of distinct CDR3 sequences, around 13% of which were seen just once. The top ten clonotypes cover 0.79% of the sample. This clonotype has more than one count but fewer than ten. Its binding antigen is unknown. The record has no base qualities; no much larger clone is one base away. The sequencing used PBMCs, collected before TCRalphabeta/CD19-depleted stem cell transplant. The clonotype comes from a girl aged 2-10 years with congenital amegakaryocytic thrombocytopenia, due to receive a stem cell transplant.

The CDR3 protein is CASRYEYNEQFF. The DNA sequence is as follows: TGCGCCAGCAGATACGAGTACAATGAGCAGTTCTTC. This receptor chain uses TRBV5-1 and TRBJ2-1; confidence is insufficient to name the D gene. CDR1 SGHRS and CDR2 YFSETQ were looked up in the germline V gene. Trimming removed 5 bases from V and 4 bases from J, leaving 7 bases between the germline ends. Spanning cysteine to phenylalanine, the CDR3 consists of 12 amino acids. The DNA shown is the 36-base CDR3, in frame from base 1.